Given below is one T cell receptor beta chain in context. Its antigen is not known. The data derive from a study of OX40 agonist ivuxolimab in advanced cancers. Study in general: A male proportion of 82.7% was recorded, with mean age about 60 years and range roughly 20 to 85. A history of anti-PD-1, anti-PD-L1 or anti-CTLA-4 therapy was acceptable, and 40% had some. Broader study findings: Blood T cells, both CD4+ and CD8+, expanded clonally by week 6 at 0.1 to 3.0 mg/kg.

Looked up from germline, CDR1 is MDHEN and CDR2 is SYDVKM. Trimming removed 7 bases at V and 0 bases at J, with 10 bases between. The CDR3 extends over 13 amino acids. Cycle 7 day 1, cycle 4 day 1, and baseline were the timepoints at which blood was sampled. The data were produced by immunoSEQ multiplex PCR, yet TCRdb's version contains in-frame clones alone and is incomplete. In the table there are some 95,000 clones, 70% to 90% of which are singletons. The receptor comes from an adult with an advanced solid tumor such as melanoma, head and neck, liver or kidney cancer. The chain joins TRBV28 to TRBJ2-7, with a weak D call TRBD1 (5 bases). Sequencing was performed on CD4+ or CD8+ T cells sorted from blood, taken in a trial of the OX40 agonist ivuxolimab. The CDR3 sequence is CASNRQGSYEQYF. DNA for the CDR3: TGTGCCAGCAATCGCCAGGGCTCCTACGAGCAGTACTTC.